Listed here is a single T cell receptor (beta chain). Its antigen is currently unknown. The V gene's germline CDR1 is MRHNA and CDR2 SNTAGT. This CDR3 has 16 residues. Trimming removed 2 bases from V and 3 bases from J, with 14 bases in between. The data belong to a study of cytomegalovirus exposure and HLA in healthy donors. The PCR had 60 Vbeta and 13 Jbeta primers. Sequencing used immunoSEQ multiplex PCR; TCRdb keeps in-frame clones, though not all of them. The data show about 110,000 clones, about 80% seen once. Overall study findings and caveats: Later examination showed HLA-associated TCR beta chains had greater clonal expansion than equally common others.

The receptor's source is a woman aged 55-75 years in good health and CMV-seropositive. The sample taken for sequencing was PBMCs. The chain recombines TRBV6-4 with TRBJ2-1; possible D gene TRBD2, 6 bases. The CDR3 DNA sequence: TGTGCCAGCAGTGACACCCGGGACTCATACTACAATGAGCAGTTCTTC. It is translated as CASSDTRDSYYNEQFF.